This TCR beta chain was recovered during a study of OX40 agonist ivuxolimab in advanced cancers. About the study as a whole: Ivuxolimab was an agonistic, fully human IgG2 monoclonal antibody directed against OX40 (CD134), a costimulatory receptor. Prior anti-PD-1, anti-PD-L1 or anti-CTLA-4 therapy was permitted, and about two fifths of dose-escalation patients had received checkpoint inhibitors. The point of sequencing TCRbeta in the periphery was to test whether ivuxolimab changed TCR sequence diversity and drove clonal T-cell expansion. Of the roughly 51 patients in dose escalation, about 19 had hepatocellular carcinoma, some 15 had melanoma, 9 had renal cell carcinoma and 9 had head and neck cancer. The paper describes the monotherapy dose-escalation part (N ≈ 52 patients) of the phase I trial of ivuxolimab. A male proportion of around 83% and a mean age of about 60 years, ranging from about 23 to 90, were recorded for the dose-escalation cohort. Intravenous ivuxolimab was administered to patients every 2 weeks at six dose levels: 0.01, 0.1, 0.3, 1.5, 3 and 10 mg/kg. Partial responses occurred in three dose-escalation patients, of whom one had hepatocellular carcinoma and two had cutaneous melanoma. Points the paper makes about the study in general: After ivuxolimab, CD8+ T cells had more expanded clones than CD4+ T cells on average. Partial responders in the 0.1-3.0 mg/kg groups had among the lowest normalized peripheral clonal expansion, especially among CD8+ T cells. Which antigens the clonally expanded peripheral T cells were specific for was not determined. At doses from 0.1 to 3.0 mg/kg, clonal expansion was seen in both CD4+ and CD8+ blood T cells between baseline and week 6. Low levels of normalized T-cell clonal expansion were also seen in some nonresponding patients.

The sample holds a few counts of this clone. Its antigen remains unidentified. It has no much larger one-base neighbor in the sample; base qualities were not kept. Via the germline V gene, CDR1 is SQVTM and CDR2 ANQGSEA. Germline trimming: 5 bases from V, 5 bases from J; junction bases outside gene matches: 13. CDR3 length: 15 amino acids, cysteine to phenylalanine. The DNA shown is the 45-base CDR3, in frame from base 1. For sequencing of the TCRbeta CDR3 region, genomic DNA was extracted from the sorted cells. The immunoSEQ Assay was used for sequencing of TCRbeta CDR3 regions. The clones in this table, taken by TCRdb from immuneACCESS, are in-frame only. Not every clone is retained; where verified, under half of the shortfall comes from an unresolved V gene, and the cause of the rest is unknown. For this sample there are fewer than 40,000 clones; 81% appear just once. The ten largest make up around 1.4% of the sample.

The trial excluded patients who had a history of autoimmune disease or were on systemic immunosuppression. Peripheral blood for TCR sequencing was collected from all dose cohorts at baseline, on cycle 4 day 1, and on cycle 7 day 1. The samples were drawn from a first-in-human, open-label, multicenter phase I dose-escalation trial of ivuxolimab. Adults with locally advanced or metastatic head and neck squamous cell, hepatocellular, melanoma or renal cell carcinoma were enrolled in the trial. Before TCR sequencing, CD4+ T cells and CD8+ T cells were sorted from peripheral blood as separate populations.

The sample consisted of CD4+ or CD8+ T cells sorted from blood, taken in a trial of the OX40 agonist ivuxolimab. The TCR sequence derives from an adult with an advanced solid tumor such as melanoma, head and neck, liver or kidney cancer. The rearranged segments are TRBV29-1 and TRBJ2-5; the central 8 bases match TRBD1. The DNA is TGCAGCGTTCAGCACTCCAGGGGGCGCGGGGAGACCCAGTACTTC. Its translation reads: CSVQHSRGRGETQYF.